Given below is one TCR beta chain in context. Its antigen is not identified. CDR3 length equals 11 residues. Trimming stripped 3 bases from V and 8 bases from J, with 10 bases between. CDR1 is DFQATT and CDR2 is SNEGSKA in the germline V gene (reference sequence). The entirety of the isolated RNA underwent reverse transcription, so expressed TCRB transcripts were sequenced. Generated by immunoSEQ multiplex PCR, the TCRdb table keeps only in-frame clones and is missing some. Of 160,000 or so clones in the sample, approximately 8.4% were seen once. These data belong to a study of beta chain features in type 1 diabetes. Study findings and constraints: Sequencing from cDNA could over-represent high-TCR-expressing cells.

J is TRBJ1-2 and V is TRBV20-1; D possibly corresponds to TRBD1 (5 bases). The sample consisted of central memory CD4+ T cells from blood. This TCR derives from a woman aged 18-29 years in good health. CDR3 sequence reads: CSASVGHGYTF. The CDR3 DNA reads TGCAGTGCTAGTGTTGGACACGGCTACACCTTC.